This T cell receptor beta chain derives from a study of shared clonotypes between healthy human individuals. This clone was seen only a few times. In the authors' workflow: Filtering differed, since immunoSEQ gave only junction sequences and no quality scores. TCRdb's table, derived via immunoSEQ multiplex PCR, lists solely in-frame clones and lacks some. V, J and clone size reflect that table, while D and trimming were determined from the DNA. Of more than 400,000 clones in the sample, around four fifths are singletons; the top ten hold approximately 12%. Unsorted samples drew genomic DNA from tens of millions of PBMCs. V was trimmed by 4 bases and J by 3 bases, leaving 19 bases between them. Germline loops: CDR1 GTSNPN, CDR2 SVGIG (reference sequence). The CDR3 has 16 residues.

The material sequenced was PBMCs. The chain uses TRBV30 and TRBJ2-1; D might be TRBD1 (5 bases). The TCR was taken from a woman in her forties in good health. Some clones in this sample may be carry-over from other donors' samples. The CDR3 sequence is CAWTDSGAGSYNEQFF. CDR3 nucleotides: TGTGCCTGGACCGACAGTGGGGCAGGAAGCTACAATGAGCAGTTCTTC.